The clone carrying this T cell receptor beta chain was detected only once. The data were obtained in a study of cytomegalovirus exposure and HLA in healthy donors. J gave up 2 bases and V 9 bases, and 2 bases lay outside the gene matches. The CDR3 has 13 amino acids. Germline CDR1 reads SGHDT; CDR2 reads YYEEEE. With 60 Vbeta and 13 Jbeta primers, the PCR was carried out. Original analysis: Later, tens of millions of unique TCR beta chains were counted in an analysis, and roughly 11 million of them were shared. Produced via immunoSEQ multiplex PCR; TCRdb's table is partial and in-frame only. Clone size and V and J calls were adopted from that table, with D and trimming inferred from the DNA. Of fewer than 130,000 clones in the sample, less than 75% are singletons; the top ten hold approximately 11%.

The TCR comes from a man aged 40-49 years in good health and CMV-seropositive. The sequenced material came from PBMCs. This rearrangement joins TRBV5-6 to TRBJ2-3, with 11 bases aligning to TRBD1. As DNA, the CDR3 is TGTGCCACTGGACAGGGGGCCACAGATACGCAGTATTTT. It is translated as CATGQGATDTQYF.